The 23 T cell receptor beta chains presented below share a single source sample, sequenced in a study of vaccination effects on CD4 cells after COVID-19. Expansion with viral peptide pools was applied to antigen-specific CD4+ T cells by the ViraFEST assay prior to sequencing. Around day 10 of culture, CD4+ T cells were separated out. Of the BNT162b2 and mRNA-1273 vaccines, participants received two doses of one or the other. Assay used: immunoSEQ multiplex PCR; TCRdb lists only in-frame clones, some missing. This table has 40,000 to 50,000 clones, around 70% appearing once. Their target antigens are unknown. The sample was CD4+ T cells from PBMCs cultured with HCoV-OC43 spike peptides, taken after COVID-19 vaccination. Subset of the sample: HCoV-OC43 spike overlapping peptide pool stimulation. Receptor source: a human donor who received a COVID-19 vaccine.

The chain is built from TRBV5-4 and TRBJ1-4; 9 nucleotides line up with TRBD1. V gave up 0 bases and J gave up 9 bases; unmatched junction bases: 6. CDR3 size: 15 residues. CDR1 is SGHNT, CDR2 YYREEE, per germline (reference sequence). CDR3 DNA: TGTGCCAGCAGCTTGGGTGGGACAGGGACGAAAAAACTGTTTTTT. It yields the protein CASSLGGTGTKKLFF.

The sample holds many counts of this clone. V is TRBV25-1 and J is TRBJ2-7; 14 nucleotides agree with TRBD2. The CDR3 covers 15 residues. After removal of 3 bases from V and 5 bases from J, the junction contained 3 bases not matched to a gene. Germline CDR1 MGHDK, CDR2 SYGVNS. The CDR3 loop is CASSDVGLAGDEQYF. The CDR3 DNA follows: TGTGCCAGCAGTGACGTGGGACTAGCGGGGGACGAGCAGTACTTC.

The J gene is TRBJ2-4, the V gene TRBV27, with no clear D. Trimming took 5 bases from V and 8 from J, leaving 19 bases between them. Germline CDR1 reads MNHEY; CDR2 reads SMNVEV (reference sequence). The CDR3 sequence is 15 residues long. The CDR3 spells CASSDLSHFVHIQYF. The CDR3, as DNA: TGTGCCAGCAGTGACTTATCCCACTTCGTCCACATTCAGTACTTC.

This clone appeared a single time. CDR3 in amino acids: CASTNPGQGGEKLFF. CDR3 coding DNA: TGTGCCAGCACCAATCCGGGACAGGGAGGTGAAAAACTGTTTTTT. The chain recombines TRBV6-6 with TRBJ1-4; 9 bases fit TRBD1. The CDR3 covers 15 residues. Per the germline V gene, CDR1 is MNHNY and CDR2 is SVGAGI (reference sequence). The V and J ends lost 7 bases and 7 bases, in that order; junction bases with no gene match: 10.

This clone has more than one count but fewer than ten. J is TRBJ2-7 and V is TRBV3-1 (or the pseudogene TRBV3-2); TRBD1 might be the D (5 bases). Per the germline V gene, CDR1 is LGHDT and CDR2 is YNNKEL (reference sequence). The length of the CDR3 is 14 residues. V shed 1 base and J shed 3 bases, with 10 bases lying between them. In DNA form, the CDR3 reads TGTGCCAGCAGCCAAGCAAGGGGTAACTACGAGCAGTACTTC. This sequence encodes CASSQARGNYEQYF.

The chain carries TRBV5-4 and TRBJ1-1, with TRBD1 matching over 7 bases. The CDR3 consists of 15 residues. Germline V gives CDR1 SGHNT, CDR2 YYREEE (reference sequence). V shed 4 bases, J shed 0 bases, and the junction held 6 bases outside the gene matches. DNA for the CDR3: TGTGCCAGCAGCCCCCAGGGACAGCTGAACACTGAAGCTTTCTTT. Translated: CASSPQGQLNTEAFF.

The chain has TRBV5-1 and TRBJ2-7; the D is unclear. This CDR3 has 16 amino acids. V dropped 2 bases and J dropped 3 bases, with 18 bases sitting between them. CDR1 and CDR2 (germline): SGHRS, YFSETQ. In DNA form, the CDR3 reads TGCGCCAGCAGCTTCGGTGGCAGCCGAATTGTCTACGAGCAGTACTTC. Translation: CASSFGGSRIVYEQYF. The full variable domain, completed using reference TRBV5-1 and TRBJ2-7, is KAGVTQTPRYLIKTRGQQVTLSCSPISGHRSVSWYQQTPGQGLQFLFEYFSETQRNKGNFPGRFSGRQFSNSRSEMNVSTLELGDSALYLCASSFGGSRIVYEQYFGPGTRLTVT.

This chain connects TRBV19 to TRBJ1-6, with a possible D match to TRBD1 (6 bases). Trimming stripped 3 bases from V and 12 bases from J, with 15 bases between. CDR3 size: 14 residues. The germline V gene has CDR1 LNHDA and CDR2 SQIVND (reference sequence). Written as DNA, the CDR3 is TGTGCCAGTAGTATTCAAGGGGGTGAGGTACCCCTCCACTTT. This gives the protein CASSIQGGEVPLHF. Together with reference TRBV19 and TRBJ1-6, the CDR3 gives the full variable domain: DGGITQSPKYLFRKEGQNVTLSCEQNLNHDAMYWYRQDPGQGLRLIYYSQIVNDFQKGDIAEGYSVSREKKESFPLTVTSAQKNPTAFYLCASSIQGGEVPLHFGNGTRLTVT.

This chain joins TRBV10-2 and TRBJ2-7, with TRBD1 matching 11 bases. The junction had 5 bases not matched to a gene; V was cut back by 5 bases and J by 5 bases. This CDR3 has 14 residues. Germline V gene sequence: CDR1 WSHSY, CDR2 SAAADI. CDR3 residues: CASSSDRGLNEQYF. In DNA, the CDR3 is TGCGCCAGCAGTTCGGACAGGGGGCTAAACGAGCAGTACTTC.

The V call is TRBV7-2, the J call TRBJ1-6, with TRBD1 identical over 8 bases. Trimming cost V 0 bases and J 7 bases; bases outside gene matches: 8. In germline, CDR1 is SGHTA, CDR2 FQGNSA. CDR3 length equals 17 residues. CDR3 region: CASSLARQGSGNSPLHF. The CDR3 region has the DNA TGTGCCAGCAGCTTAGCAAGACAGGGGAGTGGGAATTCACCCCTCCACTTT.

The rearrangement uses TRBV4-1 and TRBJ1-2; D is uncertain. The length of the CDR3 is 15 residues. Trimming removed 0 bases from V and 4 bases from J, with 12 bases in between. Germline loops: CDR1 MGHRA, CDR2 YSYEKL. CDR3 in DNA: TGCGCCAGCAGCCAAGAAAACAACCCATCCTATGGCTACACCTTC. Protein product: CASSQENNPSYGYTF.

This chain uses TRBV3-1 (or the pseudogene TRBV3-2) with TRBJ2-2; no definite D call. Trimming cost V 4 bases and J 4 bases, with 7 bases left between them. The length of the CDR3 is 13 residues. The germline gives CDR1 LGHDT, CDR2 YNNKEL (reference sequence). The CDR3 coding sequence is TGTGCCAGCAGCCCCCGAGGCACCGGGGAGCTGTTTTTT. This sequence encodes CASSPRGTGELFF.

The sample holds one count of this clone. The J gene is TRBJ2-7, the V gene TRBV23-1; TRBD1 matches 8 bases. TRBV23-1 is filed as an ORF, its function uncertain. The CDR3 consists of 14 residues. Losses at the gene ends were 6 bases for V and 5 bases for J; bases not matched to a gene: 9. The CDR3 is CASRRQGYLNEQYF. As DNA, the CDR3 is TGCGCCAGCAGAAGACAGGGGTATCTGAACGAGCAGTACTTC.

The count of this clone is one. V gene TRBV6-4 combines with J gene TRBJ2-3, with D possibly being TRBD2 (7 bases). The germline V and J ends were trimmed by 2 bases and 1 base, with 13 bases remaining between them. The CDR3 is 16 residues long. Looked up from germline, CDR1 is MRHNA and CDR2 is SNTAGT. CDR3 sequence (DNA): TGTGCCAGCAGTGACGGGGGGGGCCTCGGCACAGATACGCAGTATTTT. The encoded protein is CASSDGGGLGTDTQYF.

This chain joins TRBV7-9 and TRBJ2-1; 11 nucleotides agree with TRBD2. This CDR3 is 15 amino acids long. Germline loops: CDR1 SEHNR, CDR2 FQNEAQ (reference sequence). V shed 5 bases and J 8 bases; nucleotides not matched to a gene: 8. CDR3 sequence (DNA): TGTGCCAGCAGCCCTACTAGCGGGAGTTTCCATGAGCAGTTCTTC. As protein: CASSPTSGSFHEQFF.

The chain is built from TRBV4-1 and TRBJ1-2; TRBD1 matches at 7 bases. The V and J ends lost 5 bases and 7 bases, in that order; junction bases with no gene match: 7. Per the germline V gene, CDR1 is MGHRA and CDR2 is YSYEKL. The CDR3 sequence is 13 residues long. CDR3 sequence reads: CASSFRTGAGYTF. The DNA for the CDR3 is TGCGCCAGCAGCTTCCGGACAGGTGCTGGCTACACCTTC.

The V and J genes are TRBV6-2 or TRBV6-3 and TRBJ1-2; possibly TRBD1 for D (5 bases). The V and J ends lost 2 bases and 4 bases respectively, with 8 bases between them. The CDR3 sequence is 13 residues long. Looked up from germline, CDR1 is MNHEY and CDR2 is SVGEGT. CDR3 loop: CASSYGGSYGYTF. CDR3 sequence (DNA): TGTGCCAGCAGTTACGGGGGTAGCTATGGCTACACCTTC.

The chain joins TRBV29-1 to TRBJ1-1; 11 bases align to TRBD1. V gave up 6 bases and J gave up 4 bases; unmatched junction bases: 13. The CDR3 runs 16 residues. Germline-derived CDR1 and CDR2 are SQVTM and ANQGSEA. The CDR3, as DNA: TGCAGCGTAGCCGGGACAGGGGGAGGTCGGGTCACTGAAGCTTTCTTT. Protein sequence: CSVAGTGGGRVTEAFF.

The gene calls are TRBV5-5 and TRBJ1-5; D remains ambiguous. There are 15 residues in the CDR3. The V and J ends lost 2 bases and 4 bases respectively, with 13 bases between them. Germline values: CDR1 SGHKS, CDR2 YYEKEE (reference sequence). This CDR3 is CASSFGSHGNQPQHF. CDR3 in DNA: TGTGCCAGCAGCTTTGGCTCCCACGGAAATCAGCCCCAGCATTTT.

The chain joins TRBV27 to TRBJ2-2; 9 nucleotides agree with TRBD2. This CDR3 comprises 17 residues. V gave up 5 bases and J gave up 7 bases; unmatched junction bases: 14. Per germline, CDR1 MNHEY and CDR2 SMNVEV (reference sequence). The CDR3 DNA reads as TGTGCCAGCAGTCCCTCCTGGCTAGCGGGACAAGACGGGGAGCTGTTTTTT. Residues: CASSPSWLAGQDGELFF.

J is TRBJ1-1 and V is TRBV4-1, with 9 bases identical to TRBD1. The CDR3 has 15 amino acids. With 6 bases clipped from V and 3 bases from J, the junction kept 8 bases outside the gene matches. Germline CDR1 and CDR2: MGHRA and YSYEKL. The chain's CDR3 is CASSQQGAQDTEAFF. The CDR3 nucleotides are TGCGCCAGCAGTCAACAGGGGGCGCAGGACACTGAAGCTTTCTTT.

V usage is TRBV5-6 and J usage is TRBJ1-1, with 10 bases aligning to TRBD1. Germline trimming cut 6 bases from V and 5 bases from J; bases unmatched to any gene: 10. CDR1 and CDR2 (germline): SGHDT, YYEEEE. This CDR3 spans 15 amino acids. Here the CDR3 DNA reads TGTGCCAGCACCCGAGACAGGGGGCGAAATACTGAAGCTTTCTTT. Translation gives CASTRDRGRNTEAFF.

V is TRBV5-1 and J is TRBJ2-7, with TRBD1 matching over 8 bases. J lost 2 bases, V lost 0 bases, and 4 bases had no gene match. Germline lookup yields CDR1 SGHRS and CDR2 YFSETQ. CDR3 length: 15 residues. The DNA for the CDR3 is TGCGCCAGCAGCTTGGCCGGACAGGGTCCCTACGAGCAGTACTTC. Protein product: CASSLAGQGPYEQYF.